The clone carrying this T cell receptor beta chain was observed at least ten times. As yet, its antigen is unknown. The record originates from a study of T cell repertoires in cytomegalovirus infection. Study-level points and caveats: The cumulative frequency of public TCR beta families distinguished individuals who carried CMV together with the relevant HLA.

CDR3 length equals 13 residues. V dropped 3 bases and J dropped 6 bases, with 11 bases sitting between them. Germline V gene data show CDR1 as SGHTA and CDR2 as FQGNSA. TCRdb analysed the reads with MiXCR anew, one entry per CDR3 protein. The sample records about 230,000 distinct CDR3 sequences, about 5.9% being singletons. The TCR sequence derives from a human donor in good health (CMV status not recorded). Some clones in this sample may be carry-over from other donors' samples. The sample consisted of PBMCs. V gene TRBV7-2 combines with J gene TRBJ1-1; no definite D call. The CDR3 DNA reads TGTGCCAGCAGCTTCTTCTCGGACCCTGAAGCTTTCTTT. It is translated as CASSFFSDPEAFF. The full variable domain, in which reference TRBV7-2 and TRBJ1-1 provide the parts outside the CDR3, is GAGVSQSPSNKVTEKGKDVELRCDPISGHTALYWYRQSLGQGLEFLIYFQGNSAPDKSGLPSDRFSAERTGGSVSTLTIQRTQQEDSAVYLCASSFFSDPEAFFGQGTRLTVV.